This T cell receptor (beta chain) was captured in a study of human T cells and chemical hapten exposure. Study-level information: The sensitizing agent was 2% DPC, placed on about 2 cm by about 2 cm of upper inner arm skin.

The library tagged each cDNA molecule with unique molecular identifiers. TCRdb analysed the RACE reads with MiXCR anew, one entry per CDR3 protein. The sample records tens of thousands of distinct CDR3 sequences, more than 9% being singletons. The time point is: pre-sensitization, week 0. As for treatment: therapeutic diphenylcyclopropenone sensitization with weekly scalp DPC. Whole blood that had not been fractionated was the source of extracted total RNA. Phlebotomy was performed prior to application of every patch test. This CDR3 has 15 residues. V lost 0 bases and J lost 8, with 11 bases in between. CDR1 and CDR2 from the germline V gene are SGHAT and FQNNGV. This clonotype was seen more than once but under ten times.

This specimen was whole blood, taken in connection with sensitization to the hapten diphenylcyclopropenone (DPC). J is TRBJ1-6 and V is TRBV11-2, with D possibly TRBD1 on 5 matching bases. This TCR was sampled from a woman under 40 with alopecia areata. Some clones in this sample may be carry-over from other donors' samples. CDR3 sequence reads: CASSLDPGSYSPLHF. The DNA for the CDR3 is TGTGCCAGCAGCTTAGATCCAGGGTCGTATTCACCCCTCCACTTT.